This paragraph reports one T cell receptor beta chain. Its antigen remains unknown. The sample originates from a study of CD4 T cells in relation to SARS-CoV-2 and coronaviruses. The overall study: PBMCs were cultured with antigen for roughly 11 days before TCR beta sequencing.

Before the COVID-19 pandemic, during about 2011-2018, CD4+ T cells were taken from unexposed donors. Isolation of CD4+ T cells took place after roughly nine days in culture. Testing used SARS-CoV-2 S/N and four cold-coronavirus spikes on unexposed-donor CD4+ T cells, cells permitting. Study findings and constraints: This crossreactivity analysis covered spike protein alone, no other viral proteins.

Trimming at V came to 1 base and at J to 3 bases, leaving 21 bases not matched to a gene. The CDR3 has 21 amino acids. Germline values: CDR1 KGHDR, CDR2 SFDVKD. Assay: immunoSEQ multiplex PCR; the TCRdb copy retains only in-frame clones and omits some. Here the sample spans about 26,000 clones, about 76% being singletons. The TCR originated in a human donor in good health. The rearrangement joins TRBV24-1 to TRBJ2-7; 9 bases map to TRBD1. The specimen was CD4+ T cells from PBMCs, cultured in vitro. CDR3 nucleotides: TGTGCCACCAGTGATTTCGCCCTAGGGACAGGGCACCCTAACCCCAACTACGAGCAGTACTTC. This translates into CATSDFALGTGHPNPNYEQYF.